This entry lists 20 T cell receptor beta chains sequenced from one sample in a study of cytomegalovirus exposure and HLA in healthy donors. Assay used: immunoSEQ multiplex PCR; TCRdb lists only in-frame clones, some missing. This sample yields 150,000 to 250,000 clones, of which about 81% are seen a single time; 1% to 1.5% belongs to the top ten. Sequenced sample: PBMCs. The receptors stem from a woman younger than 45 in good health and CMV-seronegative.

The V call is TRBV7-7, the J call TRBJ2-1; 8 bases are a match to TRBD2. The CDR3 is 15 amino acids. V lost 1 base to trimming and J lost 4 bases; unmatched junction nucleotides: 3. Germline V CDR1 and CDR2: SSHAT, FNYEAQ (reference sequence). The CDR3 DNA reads TGTGCCAGCAGCTTAGAAGCGGGAGCATACAATGAGCAGTTCTTC. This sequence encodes CASSLEAGAYNEQFF.

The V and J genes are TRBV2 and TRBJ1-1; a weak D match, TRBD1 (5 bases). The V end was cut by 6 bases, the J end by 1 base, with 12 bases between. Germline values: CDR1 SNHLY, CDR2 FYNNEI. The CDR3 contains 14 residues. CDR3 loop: CASSKGLQNTEAFF. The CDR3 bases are TGTGCCAGCAGCAAGGGACTGCAGAACACTGAAGCTTTCTTT.

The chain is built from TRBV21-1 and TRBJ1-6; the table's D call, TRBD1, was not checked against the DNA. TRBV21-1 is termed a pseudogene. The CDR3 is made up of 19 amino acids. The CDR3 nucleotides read TGTGCCAGCAGCAAACCCCGACAGGGTCGAAGTTCCTATAATTCACCCCTCCACTTT. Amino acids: CASSKPRQGRSSYNSPLHF.

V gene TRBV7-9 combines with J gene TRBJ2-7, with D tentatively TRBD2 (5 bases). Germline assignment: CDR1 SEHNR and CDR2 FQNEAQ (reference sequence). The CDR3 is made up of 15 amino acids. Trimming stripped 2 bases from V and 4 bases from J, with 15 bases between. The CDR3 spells CASSLTGSAAYEQYF. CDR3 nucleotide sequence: TGTGCCAGCAGCTTAACGGGGTCAGCCGCGTACGAGCAGTACTTC.

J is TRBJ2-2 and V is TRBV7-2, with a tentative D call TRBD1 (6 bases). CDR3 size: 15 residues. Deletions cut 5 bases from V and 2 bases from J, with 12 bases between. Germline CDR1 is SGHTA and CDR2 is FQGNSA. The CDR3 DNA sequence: TGTGCCAGCAGCCAAAGGGGGTTTAACACCGGGGAGCTGTTTTTT. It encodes CASSQRGFNTGELFF.

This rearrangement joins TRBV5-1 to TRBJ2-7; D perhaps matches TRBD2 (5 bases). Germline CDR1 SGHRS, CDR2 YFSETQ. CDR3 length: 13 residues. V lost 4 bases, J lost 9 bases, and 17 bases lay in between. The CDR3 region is CASSLGSPAGQYF. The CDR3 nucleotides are TGCGCCAGCAGCCTAGGCTCACCCGCGGGGCAGTACTTC.

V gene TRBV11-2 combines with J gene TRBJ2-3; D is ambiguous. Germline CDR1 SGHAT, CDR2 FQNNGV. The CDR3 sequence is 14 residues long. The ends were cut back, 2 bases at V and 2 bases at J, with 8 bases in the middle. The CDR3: CASSLRQLTDTQYF. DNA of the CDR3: TGTGCCAGCAGCTTACGACAACTCACAGATACGCAGTATTTT.

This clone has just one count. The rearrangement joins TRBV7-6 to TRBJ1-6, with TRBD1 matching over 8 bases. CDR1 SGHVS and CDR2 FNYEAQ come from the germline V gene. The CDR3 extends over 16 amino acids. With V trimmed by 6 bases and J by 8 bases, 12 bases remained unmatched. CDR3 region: CASSLIPPDRDSPLHF. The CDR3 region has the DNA TGTGCCAGCAGTCTTATCCCCCCGGACAGGGATTCACCCCTCCACTTT.

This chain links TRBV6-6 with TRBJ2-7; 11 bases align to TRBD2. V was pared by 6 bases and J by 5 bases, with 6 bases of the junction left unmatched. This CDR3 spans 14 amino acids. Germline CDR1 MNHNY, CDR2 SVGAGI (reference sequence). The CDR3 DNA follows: TGTGCCAGCAGAACTAGCGGGGGTCGGCACGAGCAGTACTTC. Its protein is CASRTSGGRHEQYF.

The CDR3 loop is CASSLAATSGSSYEQYF. DNA of the CDR3: TGTGCCAGCAGCTTGGCCGCGACTAGCGGGAGCTCCTACGAGCAGTACTTC. The J gene is TRBJ2-7, the V gene TRBV5-4; 12 bases agree with TRBD2. The CDR3 consists of 17 residues. The J segment lost 0 bases and the V segment lost 0 bases, leaving 4 bases of the junction unmatched. From germline, CDR1 is SGHNT and CDR2 YYREEE (reference sequence).

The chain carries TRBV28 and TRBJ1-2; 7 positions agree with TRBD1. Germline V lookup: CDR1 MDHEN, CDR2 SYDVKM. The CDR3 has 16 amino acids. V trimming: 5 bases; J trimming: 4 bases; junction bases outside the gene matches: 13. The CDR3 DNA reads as TGTGCCAGCAGTCGACCTGTGGACAGGACCTTCTATGGCTACACCTTC. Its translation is CASSRPVDRTFYGYTF.

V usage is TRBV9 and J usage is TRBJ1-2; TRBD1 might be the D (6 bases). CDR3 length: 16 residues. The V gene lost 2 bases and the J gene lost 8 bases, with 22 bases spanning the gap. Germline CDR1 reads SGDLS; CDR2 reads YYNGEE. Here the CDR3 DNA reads TGTGCCAGCAGCGTGGATAGCGCGGGGGGCGCCGGCGGCTACACCTTC. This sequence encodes CASSVDSAGGAGGYTF.

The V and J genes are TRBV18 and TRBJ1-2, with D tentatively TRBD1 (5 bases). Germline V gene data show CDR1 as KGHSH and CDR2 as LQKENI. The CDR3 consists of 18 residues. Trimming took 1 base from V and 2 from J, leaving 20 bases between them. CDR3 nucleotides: TGTGCCAGCTCACCACGGGTATACGGGGGTCCTGGAAACTATGGCTACACCTTC. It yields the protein CASSPRVYGGPGNYGYTF.

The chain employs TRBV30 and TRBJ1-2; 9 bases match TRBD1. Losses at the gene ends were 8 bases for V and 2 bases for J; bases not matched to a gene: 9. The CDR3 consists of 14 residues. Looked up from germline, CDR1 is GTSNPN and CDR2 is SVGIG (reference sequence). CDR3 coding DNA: TGTGCCGGCTCCGGGACAGGGCTAAACTATGGCTACACCTTC. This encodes CAGSGTGLNYGYTF.

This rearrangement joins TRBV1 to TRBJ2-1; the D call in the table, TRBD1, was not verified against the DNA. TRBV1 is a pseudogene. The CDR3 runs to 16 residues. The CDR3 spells CTSSQLNRGDYNEQFF. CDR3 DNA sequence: TGCACCAGCAGCCAGTTGAACAGGGGGGATTACAATGAGCAGTTCTTC.

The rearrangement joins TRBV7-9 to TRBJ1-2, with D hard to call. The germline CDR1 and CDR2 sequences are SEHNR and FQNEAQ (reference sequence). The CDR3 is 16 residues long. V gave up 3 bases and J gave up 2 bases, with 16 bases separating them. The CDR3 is CASSLRNDGVNYGYTF. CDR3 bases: TGTGCCAGCAGCTTGCGGAACGACGGGGTGAACTATGGCTACACCTTC.

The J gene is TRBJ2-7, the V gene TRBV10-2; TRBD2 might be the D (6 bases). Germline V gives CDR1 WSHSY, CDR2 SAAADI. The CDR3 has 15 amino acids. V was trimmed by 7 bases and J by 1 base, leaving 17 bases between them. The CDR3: CASKTVQRASYEQYF. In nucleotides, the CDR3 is TGCGCCAGCAAGACGGTCCAGCGGGCGTCCTACGAGCAGTACTTC.

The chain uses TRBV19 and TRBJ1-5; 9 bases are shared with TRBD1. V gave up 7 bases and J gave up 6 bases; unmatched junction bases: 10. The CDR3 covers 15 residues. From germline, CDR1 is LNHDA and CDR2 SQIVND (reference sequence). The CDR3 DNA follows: TGTGCCAGTAAGGAAGGACAGGGGACCGTTCAGCCCCAGCATTTT. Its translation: CASKEGQGTVQPQHF.

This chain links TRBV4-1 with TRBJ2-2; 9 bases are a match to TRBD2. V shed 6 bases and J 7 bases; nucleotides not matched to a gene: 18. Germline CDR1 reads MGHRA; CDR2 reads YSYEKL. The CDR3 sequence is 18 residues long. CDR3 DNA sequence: TGCGCCAGCAGATGGTCGATGTCCGCTAGCGGGGTAGGCGGGGAGCTGTTTTTT. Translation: CASRWSMSASGVGGELFF.

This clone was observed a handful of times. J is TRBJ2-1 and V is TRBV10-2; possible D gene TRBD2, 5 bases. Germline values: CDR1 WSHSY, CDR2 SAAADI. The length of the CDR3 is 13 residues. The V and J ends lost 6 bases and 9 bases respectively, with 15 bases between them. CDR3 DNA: TGCGCCAGCAGCCTCATAGCGAGCGGTGAGCAGTTCTTC. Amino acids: CASSLIASGEQFF.